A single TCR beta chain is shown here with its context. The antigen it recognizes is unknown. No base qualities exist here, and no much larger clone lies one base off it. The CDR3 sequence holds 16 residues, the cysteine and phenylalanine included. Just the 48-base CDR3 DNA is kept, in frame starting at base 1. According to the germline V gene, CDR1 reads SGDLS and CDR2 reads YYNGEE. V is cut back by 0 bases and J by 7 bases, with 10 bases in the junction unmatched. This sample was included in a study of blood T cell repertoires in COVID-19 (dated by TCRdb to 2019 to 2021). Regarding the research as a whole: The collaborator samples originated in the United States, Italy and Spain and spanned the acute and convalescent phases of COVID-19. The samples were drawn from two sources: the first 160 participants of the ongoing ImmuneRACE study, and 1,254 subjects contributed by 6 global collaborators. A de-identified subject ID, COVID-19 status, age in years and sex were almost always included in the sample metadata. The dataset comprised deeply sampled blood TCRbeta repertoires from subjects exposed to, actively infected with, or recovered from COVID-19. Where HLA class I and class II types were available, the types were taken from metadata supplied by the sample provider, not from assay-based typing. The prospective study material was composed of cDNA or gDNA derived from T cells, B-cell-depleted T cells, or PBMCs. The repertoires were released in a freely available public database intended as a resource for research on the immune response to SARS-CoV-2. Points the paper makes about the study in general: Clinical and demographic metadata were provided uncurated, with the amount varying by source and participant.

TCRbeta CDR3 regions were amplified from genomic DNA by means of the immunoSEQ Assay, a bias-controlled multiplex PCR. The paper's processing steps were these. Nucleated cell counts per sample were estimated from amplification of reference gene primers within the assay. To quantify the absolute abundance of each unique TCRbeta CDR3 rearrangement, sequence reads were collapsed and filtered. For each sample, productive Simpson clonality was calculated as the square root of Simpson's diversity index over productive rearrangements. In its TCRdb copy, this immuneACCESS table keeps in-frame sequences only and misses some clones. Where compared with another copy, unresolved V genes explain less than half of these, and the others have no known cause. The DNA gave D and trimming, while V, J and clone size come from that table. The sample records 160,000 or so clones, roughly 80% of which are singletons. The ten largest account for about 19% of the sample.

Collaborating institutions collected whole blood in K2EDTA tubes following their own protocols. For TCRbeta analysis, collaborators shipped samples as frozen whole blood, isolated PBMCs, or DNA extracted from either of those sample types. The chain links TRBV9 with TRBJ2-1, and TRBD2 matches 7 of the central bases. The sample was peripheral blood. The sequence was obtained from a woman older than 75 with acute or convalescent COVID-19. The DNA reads TGTGCCAGCAGCGTAGACCCAACTAGCGAGGGAAATGAGCAGTTCTTC. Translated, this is CASSVDPTSEGNEQFF.